This passage covers 31 T cell receptor beta chains from one sample sequenced in a study of early T cells in non-severe SARS-CoV-2 infection. TCRdb itself ran the 5' RACE reads through MiXCR, one entry per CDR3 protein. The data show approximately 70,000 distinct CDR3 sequences, about 5% seen once. The material was whole blood, obtained at baseline. The source of these receptors is an adult who was a healthcare worker with PCR-confirmed SARS-CoV-2 infection or an uninfected control (not recorded which).

The chain recombines TRBV7-8 with TRBJ2-7; D is uncertain. The germline CDR1 and CDR2 sequences are SGHVS and FQNEAQ. V lost 3 bases to trimming and J lost 1 base, with 7 bases between them. CDR3 length: 13 amino acids. CDR3: CASSFGQSYEQYF. The DNA for the CDR3 is TGTGCCAGCAGCTTTGGTCAGTCCTACGAGCAGTACTTC.

This clonotype showed up many times. This chain uses TRBV7-6 with TRBJ2-7; D unresolved. CDR3 length: 14 amino acids. The V and J ends lost 5 bases and 2 bases respectively, with 13 bases between them. CDR1 is SGHVS, CDR2 FNYEAQ, per germline. CDR3 amino acids: CASSASIGTYEQYF. Written as DNA, the CDR3 is TGTGCCAGCAGCGCCTCAATAGGCACCTACGAGCAGTACTTC.

This clonotype was counted a few times. The chain uses TRBV19 and TRBJ2-2; TRBD2 aligns across 8 bases. This CDR3 has 14 amino acids. In germline, CDR1 is LNHDA, CDR2 SQIVND (reference sequence). J gave up 4 bases and V 3 bases, and 1 base lay outside the gene matches. The CDR3 reads CASSIAGGTGELFF. The CDR3 DNA reads TGTGCCAGTAGTATCGCGGGGGGCACCGGGGAGCTGTTTTTT.

The J gene is TRBJ1-3, the V gene TRBV9; D is unclear. CDR3 length equals 11 residues. Deletions cut 9 bases from V and 4 bases from J, with 8 bases between. CDR1 is SGDLS and CDR2 is YYNGEE in the germline V gene. Here the CDR3 reads CATRRGNTIYF. As DNA, the CDR3 is TGTGCCACCCGACGAGGAAACACCATATATTTT.

The V gene is TRBV7-9, the J gene TRBJ2-7; the D gene is possibly TRBD1 (5 bases). Germline CDR1 SEHNR, CDR2 FQNEAQ (reference sequence). This CDR3 has 13 residues. The germline V and J ends were trimmed by 4 bases and 4 bases, with 11 bases remaining between them. For the CDR3, the DNA is TGTGCCAGCAGCTCGAGACAGTTATACGAGCAGTACTTC. Its protein is CASSSRQLYEQYF.

There are many counts of this clonotype. This chain uses TRBV7-6 with TRBJ2-2; the match to TRBD2 covers 11 bases. V lost 4 bases to trimming and J lost 0 bases; unmatched junction nucleotides: 7. This CDR3 spans 18 amino acids. Per germline, CDR1 SGHVS and CDR2 FNYEAQ. CDR3: CASSSGLAGSANTGELFF. As DNA, the CDR3 is TGTGCCAGCAGCTCCGGACTAGCGGGCTCGGCGAACACCGGGGAGCTGTTTTTT.

This clonotype was seen at least ten times. The chain carries TRBV7-9 and TRBJ2-1; 13 bases align to TRBD2. The CDR3 contains 14 residues. Looked up from germline, CDR1 is SEHNR and CDR2 is FQNEAQ (reference sequence). The junction had 7 bases not matched to a gene; V was cut back by 7 bases and J by 10 bases. The CDR3: CASIGLAGEREQFF. The CDR3 nucleotides are TGTGCCAGCATCGGACTAGCGGGAGAACGAGAGCAGTTCTTC.

The J gene is TRBJ2-7, the V gene TRBV30, with no clear D. The length of the CDR3 is 10 residues. The germline V gene encodes CDR1 GTSNPN and CDR2 SVGIG (reference sequence). Trimming pared 6 bases from V and 2 bases from J, leaving 5 bases between. The DNA for the CDR3 is TGTGCCTGCGGCACCTACGAGCAGTACTTC. Protein sequence: CACGTYEQYF.

This clonotype was recorded many times. The genes are TRBV7-9 and TRBJ2-1; D may be TRBD2 (6 bases). Germline V gives CDR1 SEHNR, CDR2 FQNEAQ (reference sequence). The CDR3 totals 13 residues. The V gene lost 2 bases and the J gene lost 6 bases, with 8 bases spanning the gap. The CDR3, as DNA: TGTGCCAGCAGCTTACTGGGGGGCAATGAGCAGTTCTTC. Its translation: CASSLLGGNEQFF.

This clonotype was seen a handful of times. The chain has TRBV19 and TRBJ1-5; D is perhaps TRBD1 (5 bases). CDR3 length: 14 amino acids. V lost 6 bases to trimming and J lost 5 bases, with 14 bases between them. The germline V gene has CDR1 LNHDA and CDR2 SQIVND (reference sequence). DNA of the CDR3: TGTGCCAGTAGAACGACACAGGATCATCAGCCCCAGCATTTT. It encodes CASRTTQDHQPQHF. The complete variable domain, with remaining parts taken from reference TRBV19 and TRBJ1-5, reads DGGITQSPKYLFRKEGQNVTLSCEQNLNHDAMYWYRQDPGQGLRLIYYSQIVNDFQKGDIAEGYSVSREKKESFPLTVTSAQKNPTAFYLCASRTTQDHQPQHFGDGTRLSIL.

The CDR3: CASSYQGTMNTEAFF. DNA for the CDR3: TGTGCCAGCAGTTACCAGGGGACCATGAACACTGAAGCTTTCTTT. The V call is TRBV6-5, the J call TRBJ1-1; D might be TRBD1 (6 bases). From germline, CDR1 is MNHEY and CDR2 SVGAGI. V dropped 2 bases and J dropped 0 bases, with 10 bases sitting between them. This CDR3 contains 15 residues.

The CDR3 coding sequence is TGCGCCAGCAGCCCACGACAGGTTAAGAACACTGAAGCTTTCTTT. The encoded protein is CASSPRQVKNTEAFF. The chain recombines TRBV5-1 with TRBJ1-1, with a possible D match to TRBD1 (6 bases). CDR1 and CDR2 from the germline V gene are SGHRS and YFSETQ. Between the trimmed V and J ends, which lost 4 bases and 1 base, there was a span of 14 bases. The CDR3 has 15 amino acids.

The chain links TRBV4-2 to TRBJ2-1; 9 bases align to TRBD2. The CDR3 is 15 amino acids. Germline CDR1 is LGHNA and CDR2 is YNFKEQ. The ends lost 4 bases at V and 4 bases at J; junction bases unmatched: 5. CDR3 loop: CASSPRTSAYNEQFF. The CDR3 DNA sequence: TGTGCCAGCAGCCCGAGGACTAGCGCATACAATGAGCAGTTCTTC.

This clonotype was seen a handful of times. The J gene is TRBJ2-2, the V gene TRBV6-6; 9 positions agree with TRBD2. The CDR3 runs to 15 residues. The V gene's germline CDR1 is MNHNY and CDR2 SVGAGI (reference sequence). Trimming removed 6 bases from V and 1 base from J; junction bases left unmatched: 3. Here the CDR3 reads CASRTSGMNTGELFF. The CDR3 nucleotides are TGTGCCAGCAGGACTAGCGGTATGAACACCGGGGAGCTGTTTTTT.

This clonotype was recorded a few times. The J gene is TRBJ2-1, the V gene TRBV5-6; D is undetermined. Germline assignment: CDR1 SGHDT and CDR2 YYEEEE. The CDR3 length is 13 residues. V was clipped by 0 bases and J by 8 bases, with 9 bases between them. Here the CDR3 reads CASSLASSHEQFF. In DNA form, the CDR3 reads TGTGCCAGCAGCTTGGCTTCCTCCCATGAGCAGTTCTTC. Supplemented by reference TRBV5-6 and TRBJ2-1, the full variable domain reads DAGVTQSPTHLIKTRGQQVTLRCSPKSGHDTVSWYQQALGQGPQFIFQYYEEEERQRGNFPDRFSGHQFPNYSSELNVNALLLGDSALYLCASSLASSHEQFFGPGTRLTVL.

This clonotype was recorded many times. The V and J genes are TRBV7-6 and TRBJ1-1, with D perhaps matching TRBD1 (5 bases). The length of the CDR3 is 11 residues. V was trimmed by 5 bases and J by 7 bases, leaving 8 bases between them. CDR1 and CDR2 (germline): SGHVS, FNYEAQ. CDR3 residues: CASSQGSEAFF. The CDR3 DNA is TGTGCCAGCAGCCAGGGAAGTGAAGCTTTCTTT.

This chain joins TRBV27 and TRBJ2-3; D tentatively reads TRBD1 or TRBD2 (6 bases each). V lost 0 bases to trimming and J lost 4 bases, with 14 bases between them. CDR3 size: 16 residues. Germline V gives CDR1 MNHEY, CDR2 SMNVEV (reference sequence). The CDR3: CASSLSMGGLADTQYF. The CDR3 DNA sequence: TGTGCCAGCAGTTTATCGATGGGGGGCCTTGCAGATACGCAGTATTTT.

The V gene is TRBV7-2, the J gene TRBJ1-5; unclear D gene. The V and J ends lost 1 base and 3 bases respectively, with 7 bases between them. The germline CDR1 and CDR2 sequences are SGHTA and FQGNSA. The CDR3 is made up of 14 amino acids. CDR3 protein: CASSLGITNQPQHF. CDR3 sequence (DNA): TGTGCCAGCAGCTTAGGTATTACCAATCAGCCCCAGCATTTT.

This clonotype was counted many times. The V and J genes are TRBV20-1 and TRBJ1-6, with D possibly being TRBD1 (6 bases). V gave up 6 bases and J gave up 0 bases, with 18 bases separating them. Germline assignment: CDR1 DFQATT and CDR2 SNEGSKA (reference sequence). This CDR3 has 17 residues. The CDR3 DNA follows: TGCAGTGCGCGCGGGGGGGCACAGAGCTCCTATAATTCACCCCTCCACTTT. This codes for CSARGGAQSSYNSPLHF.

This chain connects TRBV28 to TRBJ2-7, with 12 positions matching TRBD2. Germline V gene sequence: CDR1 MDHEN, CDR2 SYDVKM. V dropped 5 bases and J dropped 3; count of bases not matched to a gene: 14. The CDR3 runs 18 residues. The DNA of the CDR3 is TGTGCCAGCAGTGGACCCCGGACTAGCGGGACACTATACTACGAGCAGTACTTC. This gives the protein CASSGPRTSGTLYYEQYF.

V gene TRBV5-1 combines with J gene TRBJ1-1; possible D gene TRBD1, 6 bases. V lost 4 bases, J lost 1 base, and 17 bases lay in between. The CDR3 has 16 amino acids. Germline V gene lookup returns CDR1 SGHRS and CDR2 YFSETQ. In nucleotides, the CDR3 is TGCGCCAGCAGCCCTACAGGGCGCCAGAGGAACACTGAAGCTTTCTTT. Protein sequence: CASSPTGRQRNTEAFF.

This clonotype has at least ten counts. The CDR3 DNA sequence: TGTGCCAGCACAAGACTAGCGTCAGATACGCAGTATTTT. Its translation is CASTRLASDTQYF. This rearrangement joins TRBV5-4 to TRBJ2-3; 8 nucleotides agree with TRBD2. Germline trimming cut 6 bases from V and 4 bases from J; bases unmatched to any gene: 4. This CDR3 has 13 amino acids. Germline assignment: CDR1 SGHNT and CDR2 YYREEE (reference sequence).

This chain joins TRBV14 and TRBJ1-2; D is unresolved. Germline V gives CDR1 SGHDN, CDR2 FVKESK. Trimming stripped 4 bases from V and 4 bases from J, with 10 bases between. The CDR3 runs to 13 residues. The CDR3 here is CASSPIGFYGYTF. The CDR3 nucleotides are TGTGCCAGCAGCCCAATAGGGTTCTATGGCTACACCTTC.

The chain joins TRBV7-3 to TRBJ2-2; D is ambiguous. V was trimmed by 4 bases and J by 4 bases, leaving 10 bases between them. Germline lookup yields CDR1 SGHTA and CDR2 FQGTGA. The CDR3 is 14 residues long. CDR3 DNA sequence: TGTGCCAGCAGCTCACAGTCCACCACCGGGGAGCTGTTTTTT. Protein: CASSSQSTTGELFF.

This clonotype was seen ten or more times. This sequence joins TRBV20-1 and TRBJ2-7, with 9 bases aligning to TRBD2. CDR1 is DFQATT, CDR2 SNEGSKA, per germline (reference sequence). V was clipped by 5 bases and J by 2 bases; unmatched bases: 7. CDR3 length: 14 residues. CDR3 sequence: CSAPRREGTYEQYF. The CDR3 DNA sequence: TGCAGTGCTCCGAGGCGGGAGGGAACCTACGAGCAGTACTTC.

This clonotype was recorded at least ten times. The chain carries TRBV10-2 and TRBJ2-1, with D maybe TRBD1 (7 bases). The CDR3 sequence is 11 residues long. Deletions cut 6 bases from V and 9 bases from J, with 9 bases between. Germline lookup yields CDR1 WSHSY and CDR2 SAAADI. CDR3 bases: TGCGCCAGCAGCAGGGGGGCTGAGCAGTTCTTC. Translation gives CASSRGAEQFF.

The sample holds many counts of this clonotype. The J gene is TRBJ2-7, the V gene TRBV7-6; D gene ambiguous. Germline CDR1 reads SGHVS; CDR2 reads FNYEAQ. The CDR3 sequence is 14 residues long. Trimming left V 0 bases short and J 2 bases short, with 8 bases between. The CDR3 region is CASSLAVGTYEQYF. The CDR3 DNA reads TGTGCCAGCAGCTTAGCGGTCGGAACCTACGAGCAGTACTTC.

The chain is built from TRBV20-1 and TRBJ2-7; no firm D call. Germline V gene sequence: CDR1 DFQATT, CDR2 SNEGSKA (reference sequence). There are 13 residues in the CDR3. Trimming removed 4 bases at V and 0 bases at J, with 10 bases between. CDR3: CSATASASYEQYF. The CDR3 nucleotides read TGCAGTGCTACGGCTTCCGCCTCCTACGAGCAGTACTTC.

This clonotype appeared many times. This chain joins TRBV20-1 and TRBJ1-2; 7 bases are a match to TRBD1. V was pared by 5 bases and J by 4 bases, with 4 bases of the junction left unmatched. This CDR3 has 12 amino acids. Germline V gene lookup returns CDR1 DFQATT and CDR2 SNEGSKA (reference sequence). For the CDR3, the DNA is TGCAGTGCTGGAGGGACAGCCTATGGCTACACCTTC. Its protein is CSAGGTAYGYTF.

The table lists this clonotype with a few counts. The chain has TRBV3-1 and TRBJ2-7, with 9 bases matching TRBD2. The germline V gene encodes CDR1 LGHDT and CDR2 YNNKEL (reference sequence). V was pared by 8 bases and J by 5 bases, with 7 bases of the junction left unmatched. The CDR3 loop spans 13 amino acids. This chain's CDR3 is CASGELAGDEQYF. The CDR3 DNA is TGTGCCAGCGGGGAACTAGCGGGCGACGAGCAGTACTTC.

This clonotype was counted between two and nine times. The gene calls are TRBV2 and TRBJ2-5; tentative D call: TRBD2 (6 bases). The CDR3 runs 16 residues. Germline assignment: CDR1 SNHLY and CDR2 FYNNEI. V dropped 2 bases and J dropped 5 bases, with 18 bases sitting between them. The CDR3 bases are TGTGCCAGCAGTGAAAGCCTAGCGAGGGTCGGGGAGACCCAGTACTTC. Protein sequence: CASSESLARVGETQYF.